This TCR beta chain came from a study of T cells after yellow fever vaccination (dated by TCRdb to about 2019). With regard to the full study: The SMART-Seq v4 Ultra Low Input RNA kit was used to prepare libraries from fractions with low cell numbers. To follow T-cell clones before and after primary and booster YFV17D yellow fever vaccination, bulk TCR alpha and beta repertoires were sequenced over time. The cohort comprised two healthy male donors, one aged 18 to 30 and one aged 30 to 40 years. Blood was collected at multiple timepoints before and after primary and secondary immunization, and bulk PBMC replicates and cell subsets were isolated. Study-level results and caveats: Only two donors were included in the study, so the extent to which the findings can be generalized is limited. The secondary T-cell response was weaker than the primary response but faster, peaking on day 5 instead of day 15. Computational filtering was needed because FACS-sorted repertoires could contain abundant contaminating clonotypes from the bulk population. Most clones expanded after primary vaccination were re-detected after the booster (almost 98% of CD4 and approximately 89% of CD8), suggesting broad memory maintenance. A small share of clonotypes was detected in both CD4 and CD8 compartments, with the overlap likely arising from convergent recombination.

V drops 6 bases and J drops 0 bases, leaving 15 bases in between. The cysteine opens and the phenylalanine closes a CDR3 of 15 amino acids. Of all the DNA, just the CDR3 is kept, 45 bases in frame from base 1. The germline V gene (reference sequence) provides CDR1 DFQATT and CDR2 SNEGSKA. Instrument used: Illumina NovaSeq 6000. TCR cDNA was made using 5'RACE template switching, a step that added a universal primer site and unique molecular identifiers. cDNA synthesis was primed from both the TCR alpha and TCR beta constant segments. Two PCR steps were used to amplify libraries, with sample barcodes and sequencing adapters being added in the second step. Libraries were sequenced on Illumina HiSeq 2500 (2x100 bp) or NovaSeq (2x150 bp). Per the authors' processing: MIGEC was used to demultiplex reads and collapse the reads into UMI consensus sequences, and MiXCR was used for V(D)J alignment. Vaccine-responding clonotypes were defined with edgeR using replicate PBMC samples, requiring FDR below 0.01 and a log2 fold change above 5 up to day 15. Bulk clonotypes were assigned CD4 or CD8 identity according to which sequenced CD4 or CD8 repertoire held them at higher abundance. TCRdb redid the processing of the public reads, applying fastp at Q25 and MiXCR, and retained in-frame beta chains. Identical CDR3 proteins give one entry, which carries the most common genes and DNA. TCRdb's processing, not the authors' own work, is the source of the V and J calls. For this sample there are a few hundred thousand distinct CDR3 sequences; around 3.6% appear just once. The ten top clones hold 23% of the sample.

What this sample's treatment or condition label stands for: live attenuated yellow fever vaccine strain. At each blood-draw timepoint, two biological replicates of bulk PBMCs were obtained. PBMCs were isolated from peripheral blood using a standard Ficoll-Paque protocol. TriZol was used to extract RNA from bulk PBMCs, CD4 and CD8 fractions, and dextramer-positive and dextramer-negative fractions. To note about this clonotype: Its specific antigen is unknown. No base quality values were provided; no much bigger clone lies one nucleotide off.

Recombination linked TRBV20-1 to TRBJ1-3; the D gene is possibly TRBD1, with 5 bases matching. This specimen consisted of PBMCs, obtained on the day of the yellow fever booster vaccination. The TCR was taken from a man aged 18 to 29 who received the YFV17D yellow fever vaccine. CDR3 region: CSALRGGTSGNTIYF. Here is the DNA: TGCAGTGCCTTAAGGGGCGGTACCTCTGGAAACACCATATATTTT.